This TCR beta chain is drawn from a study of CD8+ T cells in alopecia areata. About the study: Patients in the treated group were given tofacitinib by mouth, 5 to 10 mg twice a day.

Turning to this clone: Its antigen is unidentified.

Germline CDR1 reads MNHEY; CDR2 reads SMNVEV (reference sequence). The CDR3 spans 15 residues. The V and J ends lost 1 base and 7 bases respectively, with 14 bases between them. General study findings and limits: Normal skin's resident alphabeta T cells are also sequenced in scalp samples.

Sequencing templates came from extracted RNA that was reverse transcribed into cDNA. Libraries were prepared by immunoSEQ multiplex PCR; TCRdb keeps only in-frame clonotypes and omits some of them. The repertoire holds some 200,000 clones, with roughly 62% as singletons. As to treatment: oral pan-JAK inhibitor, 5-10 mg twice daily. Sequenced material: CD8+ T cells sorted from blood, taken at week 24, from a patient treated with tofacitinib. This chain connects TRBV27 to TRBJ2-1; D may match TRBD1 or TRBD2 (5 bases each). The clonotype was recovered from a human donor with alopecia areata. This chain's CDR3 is CASSLFQGAKNEQFF. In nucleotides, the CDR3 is TGTGCCAGCAGTTTATTTCAGGGAGCCAAGAATGAGCAGTTCTTC.